The 10 T cell receptor beta chains below were found in one sample sequenced in a study of blood T cell repertoires in COVID-19. The repertoire was sequenced with immunoSEQ multiplex PCR; TCRdb's copy has only in-frame clones and lacks some. There are 200,000 to 250,000 clones in the sample; around 86% occur only once, and around 8.9% lies in the top ten. Specimen: PBMCs or T cells enriched from blood (not recorded which). These receptor sequences come from a woman aged 45-65 years with acute COVID-19.

This clone was found a few times. V is TRBV15 and J is TRBJ1-6; D call uncertain. The CDR3 runs to 14 residues. From germline, CDR1 is LNHNV and CDR2 YYDKDF (reference sequence). Trimming took off 0 bases at V and 6 bases at J, with 6 bases between the two ends. Here the CDR3 reads CATSRDHGNSPLHF. The CDR3 region has the DNA TGTGCCACCAGCAGAGACCACGGTAATTCACCCCTCCACTTT.

The chain couples TRBV6-5 to TRBJ2-7; a possible D gene is TRBD2 (6 bases). Trimming took off 8 bases at V and 3 bases at J, with 17 bases between the two ends. Germline V gives CDR1 MNHEY, CDR2 SVGAGI. This CDR3 spans 14 amino acids. The CDR3 bases are TGTGCCAGCTGGCGGGGACTGGGGGGCTACGAGCAGTACTTC. Its translation: CASWRGLGGYEQYF.

The gene calls are TRBV11-2 and TRBJ2-7; D gene ambiguous. Trimming removed 0 bases at V and 13 bases at J, with 10 bases between. The CDR3 contains 11 residues. Per the germline V gene, CDR1 is SGHAT and CDR2 is FQNNGV. The chain's CDR3 is CASSLDRSIYF. The CDR3 coding sequence is TGTGCCAGCAGCTTAGATCGGAGTATATACTTC.

This chain connects TRBV7-2 to TRBJ1-6; the D is unclear. In germline, CDR1 is SGHTA, CDR2 FQGNSA. The CDR3 extends over 15 amino acids. The V end lost 7 bases, the J end lost 7 bases, and 17 bases lay between the germline ends. The CDR3 DNA sequence: TGTGCCAGCAACCTCCGGCGGGGTGGCAATTCACCCCTCCACTTT. It is translated as CASNLRRGGNSPLHF.

The CDR3 region is CASSPYAGELFF. The CDR3 DNA reads as TGTGCCAGCAGTCCCTACGCCGGGGAGCTGTTTTTT. The V gene is TRBV28, the J gene TRBJ2-2; D unclear. V was clipped by 5 bases and J by 6 bases, with 7 bases between them. The CDR3 is 12 amino acids. Looked up from germline, CDR1 is MDHEN and CDR2 is SYDVKM.

This chain uses TRBV5-6 with TRBJ2-2; D may be TRBD2 (6 bases). Germline CDR1 SGHDT, CDR2 YYEEEE. This CDR3 contains 15 residues. The ends were cut back, 4 bases at V and 4 bases at J, with 14 bases in the middle. DNA of the CDR3: TGTGCCAGCAGCCCCGGGACTGCGACCACCGGGGAGCTGTTTTTT. It specifies CASSPGTATTGELFF.

V gene TRBV6-4 combines with J gene TRBJ2-5; 16 positions match TRBD2. Germline-derived CDR1 and CDR2 are MRHNA and SNTAGT. V dropped 6 bases and J dropped 2; count of bases not matched to a gene: 15. This CDR3 is built from 20 residues. The CDR3 loop is CASRETHGTSGRVSQETQYF. DNA of the CDR3: TGTGCCAGCAGGGAGACTCACGGGACTAGCGGGAGGGTGTCACAAGAGACCCAGTACTTC.

Concerning this clone itself: Relative to the germline gene, one junction end is altered; a read error may explain this. The J gene is TRBJ1-2, the V gene TRBV5-1; D ambiguous. This CDR3 is 15 amino acids long. Germline V lookup: CDR1 SGHRS, CDR2 YFSETQ. CDR3 in amino acids: CASSDMELTNYGYTF. The CDR3 coding sequence is TGCGCCAGCAGTGATATGGAGTTGACTAATTATGGCTACACCTTC.

The V gene is TRBV5-1, the J gene TRBJ1-4; D not resolved. Germline V lookup: CDR1 SGHRS, CDR2 YFSETQ. Trimming removed 3 bases from V and 8 bases from J, with 11 bases in between. The CDR3 runs to 13 residues. CDR3: CASSSTTWEKLFF. DNA for the CDR3: TGCGCCAGCAGCTCCACCACTTGGGAAAAACTGTTTTTT.

The gene calls are TRBV23-1 and TRBJ1-4; 8 nucleotides align to TRBD1. TRBV23-1 is an ORF; its function is uncertain. Trimming took 0 bases from V and 7 from J; bases not matched to a gene: 10. The CDR3 loop spans 17 amino acids. The CDR3 reads CASSQSKPARGREKLFF. As DNA, the CDR3 is TGCGCCAGCAGTCAATCAAAACCAGCCAGGGGGCGTGAAAAACTGTTTTTT.